This paragraph covers one T cell receptor (beta chain) sequence. Germline CDR1 reads SGHTA; CDR2 reads FQGNSA. The V and J ends lost 1 base and 2 bases respectively, with 8 bases between them. This CDR3 region has 15 residues. The sample is drawn from a study of blood T cell repertoires in COVID-19. Clones were sequenced by immunoSEQ multiplex PCR, and TCRdb holds only the in-frame ones, with some missing. The sample lists hundreds of thousands of clones, 70% to 90% occurring once. This clonotype originated in a woman younger than 30 with acute COVID-19. V usage is TRBV7-2 and J usage is TRBJ2-2, with D tentatively TRBD2 (5 bases). The sample comprised PBMCs or T cells enriched from blood (not recorded which). CDR3 nucleotide sequence: TGTGCCAGCAGCTTAGAGCGGAGTAACACCGGGGAGCTGTTTTTT. Protein product: CASSLERSNTGELFF.